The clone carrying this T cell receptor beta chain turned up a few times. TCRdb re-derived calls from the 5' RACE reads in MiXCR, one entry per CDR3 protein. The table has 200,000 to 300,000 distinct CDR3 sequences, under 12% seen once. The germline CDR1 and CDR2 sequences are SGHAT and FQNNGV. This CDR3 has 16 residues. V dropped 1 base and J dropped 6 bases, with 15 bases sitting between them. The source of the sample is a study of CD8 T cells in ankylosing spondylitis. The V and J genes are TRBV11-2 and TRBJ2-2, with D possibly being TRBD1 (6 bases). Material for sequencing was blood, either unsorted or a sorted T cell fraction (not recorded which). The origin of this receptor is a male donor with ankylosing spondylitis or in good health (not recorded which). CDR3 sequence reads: CASSLGGRGESGELFF. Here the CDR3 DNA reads TGTGCCAGCAGCTTAGGGGGCAGGGGAGAGTCCGGGGAGCTGTTTTTT.